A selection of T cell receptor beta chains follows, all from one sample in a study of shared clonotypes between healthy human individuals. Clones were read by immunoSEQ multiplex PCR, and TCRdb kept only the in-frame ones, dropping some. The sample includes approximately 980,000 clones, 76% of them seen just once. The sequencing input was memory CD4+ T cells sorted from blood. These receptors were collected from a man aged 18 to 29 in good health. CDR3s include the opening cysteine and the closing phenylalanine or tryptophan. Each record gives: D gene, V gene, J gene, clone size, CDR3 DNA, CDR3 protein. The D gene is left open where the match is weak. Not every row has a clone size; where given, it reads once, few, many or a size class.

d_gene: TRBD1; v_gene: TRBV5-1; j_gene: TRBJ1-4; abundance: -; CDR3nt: TGCGCCAGCAGCTTACCCGGGACAGGGGGTACCGACGAAAAACTGTTTTTT; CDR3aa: CASSLPGTGGTDEKLFF
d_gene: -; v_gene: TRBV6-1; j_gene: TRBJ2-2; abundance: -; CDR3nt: TGTGCCAGCAAGCCGAGCCAGAGCACCGGGGAGCTGTTTTTT; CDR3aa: CASKPSQSTGELFF
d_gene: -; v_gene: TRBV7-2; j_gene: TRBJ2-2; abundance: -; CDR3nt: TGTGCCAGCAGCTTAGCGCGGGCTTACACCGGGGAGCTGTTTTTT; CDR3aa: CASSLARAYTGELFF
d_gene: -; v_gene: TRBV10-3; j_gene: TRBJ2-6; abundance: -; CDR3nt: TGTGCCATCAGTGATTCCCCCTCTGGGGCCAACGTCCTGACTTTC; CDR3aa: CAISDSPSGANVLTF
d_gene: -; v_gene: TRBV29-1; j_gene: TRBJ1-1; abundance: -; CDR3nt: TGCAGCGTTGATCCTGGCGAAGGTGAAGCTTTCTTT; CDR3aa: CSVDPGEGEAFF
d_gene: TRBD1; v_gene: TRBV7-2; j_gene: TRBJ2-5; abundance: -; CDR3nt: TGTGCCAGCAGCTTGGGGGACAGAAACCTGGAGACCCAGTACTTC; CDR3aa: CASSLGDRNLETQYF
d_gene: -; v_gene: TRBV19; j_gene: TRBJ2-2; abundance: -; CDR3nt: TGTGCCAGTAGTATGCTTAAGGATTACGTCGGGGAGCTGTTTTTT; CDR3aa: CASSMLKDYVGELFF
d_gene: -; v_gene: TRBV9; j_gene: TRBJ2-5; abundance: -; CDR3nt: TGTGCCAGCAGCCGTGAGGGGGGAGAGACCCAGTACTTC; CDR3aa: CASSREGGETQYF
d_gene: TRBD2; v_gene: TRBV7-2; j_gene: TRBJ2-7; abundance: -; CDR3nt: TGTGCCAGCAGCACTGGACTAGCGGGGTCCTACGAGCAGTACTTC; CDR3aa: CASSTGLAGSYEQYF
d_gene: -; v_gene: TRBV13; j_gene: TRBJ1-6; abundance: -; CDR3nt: TGTGCCAGCAGACGGGGGGCGCTTGGGAATTCACCCCTCCACTTT; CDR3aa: CASRRGALGNSPLHF
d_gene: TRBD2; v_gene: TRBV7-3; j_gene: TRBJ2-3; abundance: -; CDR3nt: TGTGCCAGCAGCGAACTAGCGGTGACAGATACGCAGTATTTT; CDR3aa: CASSELAVTDTQYF
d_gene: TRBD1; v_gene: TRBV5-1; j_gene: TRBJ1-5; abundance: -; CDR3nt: TGCGCCAGCAGCCCGGGACAGGGTAATCAGCCCCAGCATTTT; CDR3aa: CASSPGQGNQPQHF
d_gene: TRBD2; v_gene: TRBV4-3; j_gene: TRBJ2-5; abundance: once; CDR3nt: TGCGCCAGCAGCCAAGGGGGACTAGCGGGAGGTGAGACCCAGTACTTC; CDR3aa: CASSQGGLAGGETQYF
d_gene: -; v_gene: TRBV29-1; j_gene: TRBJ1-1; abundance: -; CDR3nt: TGCAGCGTTGAGGGACGAATGAACACTGAAGCTTTCTTT; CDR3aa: CSVEGRMNTEAFF
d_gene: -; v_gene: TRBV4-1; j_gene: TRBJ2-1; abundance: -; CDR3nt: TGCGCCAGCAGCCAAGTAGGGGGCTACAATGAGCAGTTCTTC; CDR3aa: CASSQVGGYNEQFF
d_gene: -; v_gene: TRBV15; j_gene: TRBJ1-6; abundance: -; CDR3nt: TGTGCCACCAGCAGAGATCACAGTGGGGCCCTCCACTTT; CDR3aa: CATSRDHSGALHF
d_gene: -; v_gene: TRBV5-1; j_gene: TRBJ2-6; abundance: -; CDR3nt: TGCGCCAGCAGCTTGGGGCAGAGCTCTGGGGCCAACGTCCTGACTTTC; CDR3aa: CASSLGQSSGANVLTF
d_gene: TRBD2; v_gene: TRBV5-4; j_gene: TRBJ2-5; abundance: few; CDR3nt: TGTGCCAGCAGCTTGCCGCTAGCGGTGGGAGAGACCCAGTACTTC; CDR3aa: CASSLPLAVGETQYF
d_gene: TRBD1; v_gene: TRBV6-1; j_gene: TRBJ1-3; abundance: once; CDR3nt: TGTGCCAGCAGGCGACAGGGAGTCTCTGGAAACACCATATATTTT; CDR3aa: CASRRQGVSGNTIYF
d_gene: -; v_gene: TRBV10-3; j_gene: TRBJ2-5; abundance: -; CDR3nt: TGTGCCATCAGTGAGTCGTACGAGACCCAGTACTTC; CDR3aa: CAISESYETQYF
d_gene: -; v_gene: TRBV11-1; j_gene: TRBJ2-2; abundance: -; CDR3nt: TGTGCCAGCACACTTAACGGGGCATTGAACACCGGGGAGCTGTTTTTT; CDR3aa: CASTLNGALNTGELFF
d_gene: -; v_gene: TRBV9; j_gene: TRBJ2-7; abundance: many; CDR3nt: TGTGCCAGCAGCGTGGGACCCGACCCTAGGGACGAGCAGTACTTC; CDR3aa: CASSVGPDPRDEQYF
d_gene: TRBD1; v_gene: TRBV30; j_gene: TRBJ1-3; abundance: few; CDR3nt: TGTGCCTGGAGTGCAGGGGGAGCCGGAAACACCATATATTTT; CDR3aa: CAWSAGGAGNTIYF
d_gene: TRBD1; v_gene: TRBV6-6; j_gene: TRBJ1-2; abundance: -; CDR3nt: TGTGCCAGCACCCAGGGACAGAACTATGGCTACACCTTC; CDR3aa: CASTQGQNYGYTF
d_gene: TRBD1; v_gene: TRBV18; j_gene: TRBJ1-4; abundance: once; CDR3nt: TGTGCCAGCTCATCCAGGGGGAATAATGAAAAACTGTTTTTT; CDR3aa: CASSSRGNNEKLFF
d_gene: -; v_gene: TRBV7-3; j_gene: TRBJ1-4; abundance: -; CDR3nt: TGTGCCAGCAGCCCCCAGGGTGGTGAAAAACTGTTTTTT; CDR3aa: CASSPQGGEKLFF
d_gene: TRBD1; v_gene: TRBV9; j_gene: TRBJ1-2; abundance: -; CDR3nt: TGTGCCAGCAGCGCCGGGACAGGGGTTGGCTATGGCTACACCTTC; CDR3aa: CASSAGTGVGYGYTF
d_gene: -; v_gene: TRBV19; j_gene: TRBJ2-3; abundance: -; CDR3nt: TGTGCCAGTAGTATCCCAGACACAGATACGCAGTATTTT; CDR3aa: CASSIPDTDTQYF
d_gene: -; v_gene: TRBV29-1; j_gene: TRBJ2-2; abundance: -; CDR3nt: TGCAGCGCAGCAGAGCTCGGGGAGCTGTTTTTT; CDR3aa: CSAAELGELFF
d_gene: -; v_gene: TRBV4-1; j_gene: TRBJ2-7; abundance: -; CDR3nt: TGCGCCAGCAGCCAAACAGCGGGCTACTCCTACGAGCAGTACTTC; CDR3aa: CASSQTAGYSYEQYF
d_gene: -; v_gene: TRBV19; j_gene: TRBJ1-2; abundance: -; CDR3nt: TGTGCCAGTAGTAATTTCGGCCAGTCTTACTATGGCTACACCTTC; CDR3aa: CASSNFGQSYYGYTF
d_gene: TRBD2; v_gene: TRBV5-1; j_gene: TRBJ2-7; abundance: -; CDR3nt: TGCGCCAGCAGCCAGGGACTAGCGGGAGGGACCAGCTCCTACGAGCAGTACTTC; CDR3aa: CASSQGLAGGTSSYEQYF
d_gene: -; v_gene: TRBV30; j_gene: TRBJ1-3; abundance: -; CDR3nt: TGTGCCTGGTGGGACGGGGGAAACACCATATATTTT; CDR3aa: CAWWDGGNTIYF